The rows below give T cell receptor beta chains drawn from one sample of a study of blood T cell repertoires in COVID-19. Assay: immunoSEQ multiplex PCR; the TCRdb copy retains only in-frame clones and omits some. The sample shows over 150,000 clones, more than 80% of them seen only once. The sequenced sample was PBMCs or T cells enriched from blood (not recorded which). The receptors here all came from a man aged 35 to 55 who had recovered from COVID-19. Both conserved end residues are part of each CDR3. D genes are given only for firm matches. Size is stated for part of the rows, as once, few or many counts, or as a class when the clone is expanded.

V gene: TRBV19; D gene: -; clone size: -; CDR3 length: 15; J gene: TRBJ1-5; CDR3 DNA: TGTGCCAGTAGTATGGATCAGGGGACCAATCAGCCCCAGCATTTT; CDR3 protein: CASSMDQGTNQPQHF
V gene: TRBV2; D gene: TRBD1; clone size: -; CDR3 length: 16; J gene: TRBJ2-1; CDR3 DNA: TGTGCCAGCAGAGGGAGACAGGGGAGCTCCTACAATGAGCAGTTCTTC; CDR3 protein: CASRGRQGSSYNEQFF
V gene: TRBV25-1; D gene: -; clone size: -; CDR3 length: 14; J gene: TRBJ1-6; CDR3 DNA: TGTGCCAGCAGTGAGAGCCCGCAGGGGTCACCCCTCCACTTT; CDR3 protein: CASSESPQGSPLHF
V gene: TRBV7-6; D gene: -; clone size: -; CDR3 length: 13; J gene: TRBJ1-6; CDR3 DNA: TGTGCCAGCAGCCTCTCAACGGATTCACCCCTCCACTTT; CDR3 protein: CASSLSTDSPLHF
V gene: TRBV11-2; D gene: -; clone size: -; CDR3 length: 14; J gene: TRBJ1-1; CDR3 DNA: TGTGCCAGCGGCAAAGGGGTTTGGGAAACTGAAGCTTTCTTT; CDR3 protein: CASGKGVWETEAFF
V gene: TRBV3-1/TRBV3-2; D gene: TRBD1; clone size: -; CDR3 length: 14; J gene: TRBJ2-2; CDR3 DNA: TGTGCCAGCAGCAGGGGACAGGACACCGGGGAGCTGTTTTTT; CDR3 protein: CASSRGQDTGELFF
V gene: TRBV19; D gene: -; clone size: -; CDR3 length: 14; J gene: TRBJ2-3; CDR3 DNA: TGTGCCAGTAGTATAGGTAGTAGCACAGATACGCAGTATTTT; CDR3 protein: CASSIGSSTDTQYF
V gene: TRBV21-1; D gene: -; clone size: -; CDR3 length: 18; J gene: TRBJ2-3; CDR3 DNA: TGTGCCAGCAGCGCGTCCACTGTCGGGGGTCTCCGCACAGATACGCAGTATTTT; CDR3 protein: CASSASTVGGLRTDTQYF
V gene: TRBV5-1; D gene: -; clone size: -; CDR3 length: 13; J gene: TRBJ2-3; CDR3 DNA: TGCGCCAGCAGCTTGGGAGAGGCAGATACGCAGTATTTT; CDR3 protein: CASSLGEADTQYF
V gene: TRBV6-6; D gene: TRBD1; clone size: -; CDR3 length: 14; J gene: TRBJ1-5; CDR3 DNA: TGTGCCAGTGGGGACAGGGTTAGCAATCAGCCCCAGCATTTT; CDR3 protein: CASGDRVSNQPQHF
V gene: TRBV10-2; D gene: TRBD1; clone size: -; CDR3 length: 18; J gene: TRBJ1-6; CDR3 DNA: TGCGCCAGCAGTGTTAAGACAGGGGTCAGCTCCTATAATTCACCCCTCCACTTT; CDR3 protein: CASSVKTGVSSYNSPLHF
V gene: TRBV27; D gene: -; clone size: -; CDR3 length: 16; J gene: TRBJ1-2; CDR3 DNA: TGTGCCAGCAAGCCCAGACAGGCCTCTCTATCTTATGGCTACACCTTC; CDR3 protein: CASKPRQASLSYGYTF
V gene: TRBV7-9; D gene: -; clone size: -; CDR3 length: 13; J gene: TRBJ1-4; CDR3 DNA: TGTGCCAGCAGCCCGCAAAGGGAGGAAAAACTGTTTTTT; CDR3 protein: CASSPQREEKLFF
V gene: TRBV19; D gene: TRBD1; clone size: -; CDR3 length: 15; J gene: TRBJ1-5; CDR3 DNA: TGTGCCAGTAACACGCCAGGGGGTATTATGCAGCCCCAGCATTTT; CDR3 protein: CASNTPGGIMQPQHF
V gene: TRBV7-3; D gene: -; clone size: -; CDR3 length: 16; J gene: TRBJ2-3; CDR3 DNA: TGTGCCAGCAGCCGGCTCGGGCAGGGCACGGGAGATACGCAGTATTTT; CDR3 protein: CASSRLGQGTGDTQYF
V gene: TRBV28; D gene: TRBD1; clone size: -; CDR3 length: 14; J gene: TRBJ2-7; CDR3 DNA: TGTGCCAGCAGTTTCGGGACAGCGACCTACGAGCAGTACTTC; CDR3 protein: CASSFGTATYEQYF
V gene: TRBV24-1; D gene: -; clone size: once; CDR3 length: 14; J gene: TRBJ2-1; CDR3 DNA: TGTGCCACCAGTGATGCGAGGGGGGGGAATGAGCAGTTCTTC; CDR3 protein: CATSDARGGNEQFF
V gene: TRBV27; D gene: -; clone size: -; CDR3 length: 9; J gene: TRBJ2-1; CDR3 DNA: TGTGCCAGCGGGACAGAGCAGTTCTTC; CDR3 protein: CASGTEQFF
V gene: TRBV19; D gene: -; clone size: -; CDR3 length: 13; J gene: TRBJ1-3; CDR3 DNA: TGTGCCAGTACCCTTCTCTCTGGAAACACCATATATTTT; CDR3 protein: CASTLLSGNTIYF
V gene: TRBV7-6; D gene: -; clone size: -; CDR3 length: 13; J gene: TRBJ2-7; CDR3 DNA: TGTGCCAGCAGCTTAGACAGACCCTACGAGCAGTACTTC; CDR3 protein: CASSLDRPYEQYF
V gene: TRBV19; D gene: -; clone size: -; CDR3 length: 14; J gene: TRBJ1-3; CDR3 DNA: TGTGCCAGTAGCCCGACAGCGCCGGGAAACACCATATATTTT; CDR3 protein: CASSPTAPGNTIYF
V gene: TRBV6-6; D gene: TRBD1; clone size: -; CDR3 length: 14; J gene: TRBJ1-2; CDR3 DNA: TGTGCCAGCAGTTCTGGGACAGCTACCTATGGCTACACCTTC; CDR3 protein: CASSSGTATYGYTF
V gene: TRBV7-9; D gene: TRBD1; clone size: -; CDR3 length: 18; J gene: TRBJ1-1; CDR3 DNA: TGTGCCAGCAGCTTCCCGGGACAGGGGGCGATTCGGGACACTGAAGCTTTCTTT; CDR3 protein: CASSFPGQGAIRDTEAFF
V gene: TRBV9; D gene: TRBD1; clone size: -; CDR3 length: 15; J gene: TRBJ1-2; CDR3 DNA: TGTGCCAGCAGCGCCCGGCGACAGGGGAGAGATGGCTACACCTTC; CDR3 protein: CASSARRQGRDGYTF
V gene: TRBV6-5; D gene: -; clone size: -; CDR3 length: 16; J gene: TRBJ2-2; CDR3 DNA: TGTGCCAGCAGTTTGGGATTGGCGGTGGGGCCCGGGGAGCTGTTTTTT; CDR3 protein: CASSLGLAVGPGELFF
V gene: TRBV6-2/TRBV6-3; D gene: -; clone size: -; CDR3 length: 14; J gene: TRBJ2-3; CDR3 DNA: TGTGCCAGCAGTTCGCCGGTGTCCGGGTATACGCAGTATTTT; CDR3 protein: CASSSPVSGYTQYF
V gene: TRBV11-3; D gene: -; clone size: -; CDR3 length: 13; J gene: TRBJ1-1; CDR3 DNA: TGTGCCAGCAGCCCAGATGGCCCCACTGAAGCTTTCTTT; CDR3 protein: CASSPDGPTEAFF
V gene: TRBV3-1/TRBV3-2; D gene: -; clone size: -; CDR3 length: 16; J gene: TRBJ1-2; CDR3 DNA: TGTGCCAGCAGCCAAGAAATAGGGAGTGCTAACTATGGCTACACCTTC; CDR3 protein: CASSQEIGSANYGYTF
V gene: TRBV6-5; D gene: -; clone size: -; CDR3 length: 14; J gene: TRBJ2-3; CDR3 DNA: TGTGCCAGCAGCTGGAAGGACATCGCAGATACGCAGTATTTT; CDR3 protein: CASSWKDIADTQYF
V gene: TRBV19; D gene: -; clone size: -; CDR3 length: 15; J gene: TRBJ2-1; CDR3 DNA: TGTGCCAGTAGCCAGGACTTTTTCTCCTACAATGAGCAGTTCTTC; CDR3 protein: CASSQDFFSYNEQFF
V gene: TRBV5-6; D gene: TRBD1; clone size: -; CDR3 length: 13; J gene: TRBJ2-5; CDR3 DNA: TGTGCCAGCAGAAACAGGGGGCGCGAGACCCAGTACTTC; CDR3 protein: CASRNRGRETQYF
V gene: TRBV2; D gene: TRBD1; clone size: -; CDR3 length: 18; J gene: TRBJ1-5; CDR3 DNA: TGTGCCAGCAGGGGGCGGTCGGGGGACAGAGCTGGCAATCAGCCCCAGCATTTT; CDR3 protein: CASRGRSGDRAGNQPQHF